One sample yielded the 23 T cell receptor beta chains listed below, sequenced in a study of response to subunit inactivated influenza vaccine. TCRdb passed the RT-PCR reads through MiXCR, listing each CDR3 protein once. The sample lists 300,000 to 350,000 distinct CDR3 sequences, about 20% occurring once. The source was PBMCs from blood, collected around 22 months after vaccination. The receptors come from a man aged 45 to 75 who received an inactivated influenza vaccine.

This clonotype was observed at least ten times. This chain joins TRBV12-3 or TRBV12-4 and TRBJ1-6; weak D call: TRBD1 (5 bases). The length of the CDR3 is 14 residues. Trimming left V 6 bases short and J 10 bases short, with 16 bases between. The CDR3 DNA is TGTGCCAGCAGCGACCGGGGGGGAAGGTCACCCCTCCACTTT. Its protein product is CASSDRGGRSPLHF.

This chain connects TRBV20-1 to TRBJ1-1, with a possible D match to TRBD1 (5 bases). V was trimmed by 3 bases and J by 3 bases, leaving 17 bases between them. The CDR3 covers 15 residues. The germline V gene encodes CDR1 DFQATT and CDR2 SNEGSKA (reference sequence). The DNA for the CDR3 is TGCAGTGCTAGTGACGGTGGAGGGGCCCACACTGAAGCTTTCTTT. Residues: CSASDGGGAHTEAFF.

This chain uses TRBV19 with TRBJ1-1, with 11 bases that match TRBD1. Germline V gives CDR1 LNHDA, CDR2 SQIVND (reference sequence). The CDR3 extends over 15 amino acids. V shed 4 bases and J 4 bases; nucleotides not matched to a gene: 5. The CDR3 DNA sequence: TGTGCCAGTAGTACCCGGGACAGGGGGAGCACTGAAGCTTTCTTT. This codes for CASSTRDRGSTEAFF.

V usage is TRBV6-1 and J usage is TRBJ1-5, with 9 positions matching TRBD1. Germline trimming cut 2 bases from V and 7 bases from J; bases unmatched to any gene: 6. CDR3 size: 15 residues. CDR1 and CDR2 (germline): MNHNS, SASEGT. The CDR3 region has the DNA TGTGCCAGCAGTGAAAGGGACAGGGAAGGGCAGCCCCAGCATTTT. It is translated as CASSERDREGQPQHF.

The chain's CDR3 is CASSMTSGMETQYF. CDR3 DNA sequence: TGTGCCAGTAGTATGACTAGCGGGATGGAGACCCAGTACTTC. J is TRBJ2-5 and V is TRBV19; the match to TRBD2 covers 11 bases. The CDR3 length is 14 residues. Germline values: CDR1 LNHDA, CDR2 SQIVND (reference sequence). J was trimmed by 5 bases and V by 3 bases; bases with no gene match: 2. The entire variable domain, with the rest obtained from reference TRBV19 and TRBJ2-5, is as follows: DGGITQSPKYLFRKEGQNVTLSCEQNLNHDAMYWYRQDPGQGLRLIYYSQIVNDFQKGDIAEGYSVSREKKESFPLTVTSAQKNPTAFYLCASSMTSGMETQYFGPGTRLLVL.

This clonotype was seen many times. This chain joins TRBV20-1 and TRBJ1-5; D possibly corresponds to TRBD1 (6 bases). The CDR3 consists of 16 residues. V shed 4 bases and J shed 0 bases, with 16 bases lying between them. Germline assignment: CDR1 DFQATT and CDR2 SNEGSKA (reference sequence). The CDR3 protein is CSAIKKDRFSNQPQHF. The CDR3 DNA reads TGCAGTGCTATAAAAAAAGACAGGTTTAGCAATCAGCCCCAGCATTTT.

There are a few counts of this clonotype. The DNA of the CDR3 is TGTGCCAGCACCCTCTCCGTAGGGACAGGGGATTTCGGCTATGGCTACACCTTC. Translating it yields CASTLSVGTGDFGYGYTF. The chain joins TRBV11-2 to TRBJ1-2; TRBD1 agrees at 10 bases. This CDR3 has 18 amino acids. Trimming at V came to 7 bases and at J to 4 bases, leaving 18 bases not matched to a gene. In germline, CDR1 is SGHAT, CDR2 FQNNGV.

V is TRBV29-1 and J is TRBJ2-7; D uncertain. The CDR3 totals 11 residues. Germline V lookup: CDR1 SQVTM, CDR2 ANQGSEA. V shed 6 bases and J shed 3 bases, with 9 bases lying between them. CDR3 coding DNA: TGCAGCGTCCAGTCCAACTACGAGCAGTACTTC. It yields the protein CSVQSNYEQYF.

This clonotype was detected a few times. The chain employs TRBV2 and TRBJ1-5, with D perhaps matching TRBD1 (5 bases). V was cut by 7 bases and J by 0 bases, with 10 bases left in between. The CDR3 is 14 amino acids. Germline-derived CDR1 and CDR2 are SNHLY and FYNNEI. CDR3 in DNA: TGTGCCAGCATGGAGGGGCTTAGCAATCAGCCCCAGCATTTT. Its translation is CASMEGLSNQPQHF.

This clonotype has only a few counts. The rearrangement joins TRBV6-2 or TRBV6-3 to TRBJ1-1; D is ambiguous. CDR3 length: 14 residues. CDR1 and CDR2 from the germline V gene are MNHEY and SVGEGT. Between the trimmed V and J ends, which lost 4 bases and 0 bases, there was a span of 9 bases. DNA for the CDR3: TGTGCCAGCAGTTTGTACAGATTGAACACTGAAGCTTTCTTT. Encoded protein: CASSLYRLNTEAFF.

The chain couples TRBV2 to TRBJ2-1; a possible D gene is TRBD2 (5 bases). The CDR3 runs 11 residues. V gave up 6 bases and J gave up 9 bases, with 9 bases separating them. CDR1 is SNHLY, CDR2 FYNNEI, per germline. The CDR3, as DNA: TGTGCCAGCAGGGGGAGTCGTGAGCAGTTCTTC. It is translated as CASRGSREQFF. The full variable domain, in which reference TRBV2 and TRBJ2-1 provide the parts outside the CDR3, is EPEVTQTPSHQVTQMGQEVILRCVPISNHLYFYWYRQILGQKVEFLVSFYNNEISEKSEIFDDQFSVERPDGSNFTLKIRSTKLEDSAMYFCASRGSREQFFGPGTRLTVL.

This clonotype came up a few times. This chain uses TRBV3-1 with TRBJ1-3; unclear D gene. CDR1 LGHDT and CDR2 YNNKEL come from the germline V gene (reference sequence). The germline V and J ends were trimmed by 0 bases and 2 bases, with 8 bases remaining between them. This CDR3 has 15 residues. The DNA for the CDR3 is TGTGCCAGCAGCCAAGAGAGGGCAGCTGGAAACACCATATATTTT. This gives the protein CASSQERAAGNTIYF. Full variable domain (outside the CDR3, taken from reference TRBV3-1 and TRBJ1-3): DTAVSQTPKYLVTQMGNDKSIKCEQNLGHDTMYWYKQDSKKFLKIMFSYNNKELIINETVPNRFSPKSPDKAHLNLHINSLELGDSAVYFCASSQERAAGNTIYFGEGSWLTVV.

The CDR3 DNA reads TGCAGTGCTAGAGAGGCGGGGGCGCGAGCTGAAGCTTTCTTT. Its translation: CSAREAGARAEAFF. The V and J genes are TRBV20-1 and TRBJ1-1; D is perhaps TRBD1 (6 bases). The CDR3 spans 14 residues. The germline V gene encodes CDR1 DFQATT and CDR2 SNEGSKA (reference sequence). Trimming left V 0 bases short and J 6 bases short, with 14 bases between.

The gene calls are TRBV7-8 and TRBJ1-6; 7 nucleotides match TRBD1. The CDR3 is made up of 20 amino acids. The V gene end was trimmed by 3 bases and the J gene end by 0 bases; junction bases not matched to a gene: 14. CDR1 is SGHVS, CDR2 FQNEAQ, per germline. CDR3 bases: TGTGCCAGCAGCTTTGACAGGGTACTCCCGCTAAGCTCCTATAATTCACCCCTCCACTTT. Amino acid sequence: CASSFDRVLPLSSYNSPLHF. Looking up the rest from reference TRBV7-8 and TRBJ1-6 gives the full variable domain: GAGVSQSPRYKVAKRGQDVALRCDPISGHVSLFWYQQALGQGPEFLTYFQNEAQLDKSGLPSDRFFAERPEGSVSTLKIQRTQQEDSAVYLCASSFDRVLPLSSYNSPLHFGNGTRLTVT.

V is TRBV20-1 and J is TRBJ2-1; D may match TRBD1 or TRBD2 (6 bases each). Germline V CDR1 and CDR2: DFQATT, SNEGSKA (reference sequence). The CDR3 is 17 amino acids. Between the trimmed V and J ends, which lost 4 bases and 3 bases, there was a span of 22 bases. As DNA, the CDR3 is TGCAGTGCTATAGGAGGGTCGAGGGGGAGCTACTACAATGAGCAGTTCTTC. This codes for CSAIGGSRGSYYNEQFF.

The chain employs TRBV7-2 and TRBJ2-3, with D tentatively TRBD1 (5 bases). Germline values: CDR1 SGHTA, CDR2 FQGNSA. Trimming removed 0 bases from V and 4 bases from J, with 8 bases in between. The CDR3 is 14 amino acids. The CDR3 is CASSLAPGPDTQYF. The CDR3 DNA follows: TGTGCCAGCAGCTTAGCGCCAGGGCCAGATACGCAGTATTTT.

The rearrangement links TRBV7-2 to TRBJ2-3, with no clear D. Trimming stripped 2 bases from V and 4 bases from J, with 7 bases between. The CDR3 has 13 residues. CDR1 and CDR2 from the germline V gene are SGHTA and FQGNSA. The chain's CDR3 is CASSLPPADTQYF. The CDR3 nucleotides read TGTGCCAGCAGCTTACCCCCCGCAGATACGCAGTATTTT. The full variable domain, with the rest looked up from reference TRBV7-2 and TRBJ2-3, is GAGVSQSPSNKVTEKGKDVELRCDPISGHTALYWYRQSLGQGLEFLIYFQGNSAPDKSGLPSDRFSAERTGGSVSTLTIQRTQQEDSAVYLCASSLPPADTQYFGPGTRLTVL.

There are many counts of this clonotype. The chain is built from TRBV7-2 and TRBJ1-1; 8 bases are shared with TRBD1. Germline V gene data show CDR1 as SGHTA and CDR2 as FQGNSA. Germline trimming cut 5 bases from V and 1 base from J; bases unmatched to any gene: 3. CDR3 length equals 14 residues. For the CDR3, the DNA is TGTGCCAGCAGCGTACAGGGGGGGAACACTGAAGCTTTCTTT. Amino acids: CASSVQGGNTEAFF. The complete variable domain, with remaining parts taken from reference TRBV7-2 and TRBJ1-1, reads GAGVSQSPSNKVTEKGKDVELRCDPISGHTALYWYRQSLGQGLEFLIYFQGNSAPDKSGLPSDRFSAERTGGSVSTLTIQRTQQEDSAVYLCASSVQGGNTEAFFGQGTRLTVV.

The chain recombines TRBV4-1 with TRBJ2-7; D possibly uses TRBD1 or TRBD2 (5 bases each). The CDR3 is 16 amino acids. CDR1 is MGHRA and CDR2 is YSYEKL in the germline V gene. V was shortened by 0 bases and J by 2 bases, with 14 bases between the two germline ends. The CDR3 here is CASSQDPPGRTYEQYF. CDR3 coding DNA: TGCGCCAGCAGCCAAGATCCACCGGGACGGACCTACGAGCAGTACTTC.

V usage is TRBV15 and J usage is TRBJ1-1; TRBD1 matches at 8 bases. The germline V gene encodes CDR1 LNHNV and CDR2 YYDKDF (reference sequence). The length of the CDR3 is 16 residues. Trimming cost V 3 bases and J 5 bases; bases outside gene matches: 11. This CDR3 reads CATSRGDLRGRTEAFF. As DNA, the CDR3 is TGTGCCACCAGCAGGGGAGACCTCAGGGGGCGGACTGAAGCTTTCTTT.

The genes are TRBV3-1 and TRBJ1-6, with D hard to call. Germline V gene sequence: CDR1 LGHDT, CDR2 YNNKEL (reference sequence). The CDR3 runs 17 residues. The V and J ends lost 4 bases and 7 bases respectively, with 20 bases between them. The CDR3 reads CASSPTGTVLENSPLHF. Written as DNA, the CDR3 is TGTGCCAGCAGCCCAACCGGCACAGTCCTAGAGAATTCACCCCTCCACTTT.

This sequence joins TRBV5-1 and TRBJ2-2; D unresolved. From germline, CDR1 is SGHRS and CDR2 YFSETQ. V was clipped by 0 bases and J by 4 bases, with 10 bases between them. The CDR3 loop spans 15 amino acids. The CDR3 is CASSLAGPFTGELFF. DNA of the CDR3: TGCGCCAGCAGCTTGGCCGGACCTTTCACCGGGGAGCTGTTTTTT.

The J gene is TRBJ2-7, the V gene TRBV18, with no clear D. Trimming cost V 0 bases and J 3 bases, with 6 bases left between them. CDR1 and CDR2 from the germline V gene are KGHSH and LQKENI. The CDR3 is 13 amino acids. The chain's CDR3 is CASSPPGIYEQYF. As DNA, the CDR3 is TGTGCCAGCTCACCACCAGGGATCTACGAGCAGTACTTC.